A single sample gave rise to the 3 T cell receptor beta chains below, sequenced in a study of graft-versus-host responses after intestinal transplantation. The table came from immunoSEQ multiplex PCR; TCRdb's copy has only in-frame clones and leaves some out. The profile shows about 17,000 clones, around two fifths of them singletons. Plating of around 200,000 CFSE-labeled responder cells was done together with around 200,000 irradiated, violet-dye-labeled stimulator cells. The sequences come from alloreactive CD8+ T cells from a mixed lymphocyte reaction culture, collected before intestinal transplant. Sample subset: CFSE-low proliferating T cells sorted from approximately six-day pre-transplant mixed lymphocyte reaction (GvH or HvG direction). These receptors originate from a human patient who received an intestinal transplant.

This clone has a handful of counts. This chain connects TRBV13 to TRBJ1-5; possible D gene TRBD1, 6 bases. Trimming cost V 6 bases and J 6 bases, with 9 bases left between them. From germline, CDR1 is PRHDT and CDR2 FYEKMQ (reference sequence). The CDR3 consists of 12 residues. This CDR3 reads CASSLQGQPQHF. The CDR3 DNA is TGTGCCAGCAGTTTACAGGGTCAGCCCCAGCATTTT.

This clone was counted a few times. This rearrangement joins TRBV19 to TRBJ2-5; no clear D gene. Trimming pared 2 bases from V and 3 bases from J, leaving 16 bases between. CDR1 is LNHDA and CDR2 is SQIVND in the germline V gene (reference sequence). The CDR3 length is 16 residues. CDR3 coding DNA: TGTGCCAGTAGTATATATCTCTTGGAAAGAAAAGAGACCCAGTACTTC. Its translation: CASSIYLLERKETQYF.

V usage is TRBV5-6 and J usage is TRBJ2-1; no reliable D call. CDR1 and CDR2 (germline): SGHDT, YYEEEE. V dropped 2 bases and J dropped 10 bases, with 7 bases sitting between them. This CDR3 has 11 amino acids. CDR3 DNA: TGTGCCAGCAGCTTTGCTGCAGAGCAGTTCTTC. This codes for CASSFAAEQFF.